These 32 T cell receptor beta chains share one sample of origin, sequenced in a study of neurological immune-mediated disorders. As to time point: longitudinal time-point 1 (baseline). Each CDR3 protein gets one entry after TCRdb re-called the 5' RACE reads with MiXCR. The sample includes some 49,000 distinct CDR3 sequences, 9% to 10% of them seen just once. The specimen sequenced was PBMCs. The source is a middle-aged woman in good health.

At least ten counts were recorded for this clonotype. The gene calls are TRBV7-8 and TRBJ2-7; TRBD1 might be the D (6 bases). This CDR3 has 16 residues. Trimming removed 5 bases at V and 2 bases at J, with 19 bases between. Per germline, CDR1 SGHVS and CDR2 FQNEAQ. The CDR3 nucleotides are TGTGCCAGCAGCCCCAAACGGACAGCTACGGCCTACGAGCAGTACTTC. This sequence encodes CASSPKRTATAYEQYF.

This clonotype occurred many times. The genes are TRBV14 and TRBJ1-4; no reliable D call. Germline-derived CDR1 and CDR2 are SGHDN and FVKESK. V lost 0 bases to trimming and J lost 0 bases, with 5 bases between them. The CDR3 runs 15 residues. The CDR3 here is CASSQDWPTNEKLFF. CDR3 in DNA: TGTGCCAGCAGCCAAGATTGGCCAACTAATGAAAAACTGTTTTTT. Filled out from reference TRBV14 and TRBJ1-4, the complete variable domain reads EAGVTQFPSHSVIEKGQTVTLRCDPISGHDNLYWYRRVMGKEIKFLLHFVKESKQDESGMPNNRFLAERTGGTYSTLKVQPAELEDSGVYFCASSQDWPTNEKLFFGSGTQLSVL.

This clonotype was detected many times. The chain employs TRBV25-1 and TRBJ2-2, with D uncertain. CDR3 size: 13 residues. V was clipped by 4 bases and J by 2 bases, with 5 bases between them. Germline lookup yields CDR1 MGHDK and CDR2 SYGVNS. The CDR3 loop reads CASSGHNTGELFF. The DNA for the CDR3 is TGTGCCAGCAGTGGACATAACACCGGGGAGCTGTTTTTT.

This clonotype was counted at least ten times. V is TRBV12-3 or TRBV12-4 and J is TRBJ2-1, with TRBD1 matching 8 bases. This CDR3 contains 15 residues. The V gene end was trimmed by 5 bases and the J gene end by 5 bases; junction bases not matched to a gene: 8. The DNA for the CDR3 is TGTGCCAGCAGTCCTCTCAGGGGGCGGAACAATGAGCAGTTCTTC. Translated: CASSPLRGRNNEQFF.

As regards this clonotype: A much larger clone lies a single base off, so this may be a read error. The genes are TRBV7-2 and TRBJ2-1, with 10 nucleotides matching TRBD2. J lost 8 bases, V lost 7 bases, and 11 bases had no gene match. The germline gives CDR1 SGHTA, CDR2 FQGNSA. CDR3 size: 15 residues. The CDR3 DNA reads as TGTGCCAGCACCCAGCGGGGGGGCCGTTTTGATGAGCAGTTCTTC. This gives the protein CASTQRGGRFDEQFF.

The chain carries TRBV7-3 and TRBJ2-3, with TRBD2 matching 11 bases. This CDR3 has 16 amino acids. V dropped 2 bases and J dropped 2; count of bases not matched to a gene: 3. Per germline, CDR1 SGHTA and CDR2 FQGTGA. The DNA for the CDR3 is TGTGCCAGCAGCTTAGGGACTAGCGGACACACAGATACGCAGTATTTT. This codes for CASSLGTSGHTDTQYF.

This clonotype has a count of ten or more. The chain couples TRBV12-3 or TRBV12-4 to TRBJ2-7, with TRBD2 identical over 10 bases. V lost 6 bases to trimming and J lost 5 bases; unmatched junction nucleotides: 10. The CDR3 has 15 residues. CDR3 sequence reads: CASRSSLAGDDEQYF. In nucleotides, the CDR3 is TGTGCCAGCAGATCCTCCCTAGCGGGAGACGACGAGCAGTACTTC.

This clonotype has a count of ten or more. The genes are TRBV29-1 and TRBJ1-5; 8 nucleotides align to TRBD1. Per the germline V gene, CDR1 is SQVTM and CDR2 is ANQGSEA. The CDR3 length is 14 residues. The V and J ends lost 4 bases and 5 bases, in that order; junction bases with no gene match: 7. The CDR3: CSVAAGGRDQPQHF. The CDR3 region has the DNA TGCAGCGTTGCGGCAGGGGGCAGGGATCAGCCCCAGCATTTT.

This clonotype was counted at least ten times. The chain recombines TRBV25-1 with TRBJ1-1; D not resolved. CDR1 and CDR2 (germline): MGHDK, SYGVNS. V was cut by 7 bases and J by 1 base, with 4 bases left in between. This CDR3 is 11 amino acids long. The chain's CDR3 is CASTWNTEAFF. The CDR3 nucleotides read TGTGCCAGCACCTGGAACACTGAAGCTTTCTTT.

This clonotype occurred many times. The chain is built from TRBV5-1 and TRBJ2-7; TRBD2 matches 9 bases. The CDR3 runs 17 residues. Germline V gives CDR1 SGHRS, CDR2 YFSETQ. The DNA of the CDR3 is TGCGCGAACGGGGTTCCCTCGGGAGCGGGAGGAGGCCACGAGCAGTACTTC. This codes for CANGVPSGAGGGHEQYF.

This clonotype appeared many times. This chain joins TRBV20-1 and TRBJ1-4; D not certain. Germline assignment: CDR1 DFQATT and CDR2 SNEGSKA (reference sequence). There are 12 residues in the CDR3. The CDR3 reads CSGYGTNEKLFF. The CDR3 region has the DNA TGCAGCGGCTACGGGACTAATGAAAAACTGTTTTTT.

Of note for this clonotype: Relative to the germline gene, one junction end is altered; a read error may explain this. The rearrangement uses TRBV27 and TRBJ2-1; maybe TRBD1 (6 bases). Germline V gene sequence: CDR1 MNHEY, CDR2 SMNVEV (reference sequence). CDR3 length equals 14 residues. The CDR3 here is CASIVGTQDNDQFF. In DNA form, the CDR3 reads TGTGCCAGCATAGTCGGGACACAGGACAATGACCAGTTCTTC.

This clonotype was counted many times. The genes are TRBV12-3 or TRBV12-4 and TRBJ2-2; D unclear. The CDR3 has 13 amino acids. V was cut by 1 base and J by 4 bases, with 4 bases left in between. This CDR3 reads CASSLDPTGELFF. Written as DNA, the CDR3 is TGTGCCAGCAGTTTAGACCCCACCGGGGAGCTGTTTTTT.

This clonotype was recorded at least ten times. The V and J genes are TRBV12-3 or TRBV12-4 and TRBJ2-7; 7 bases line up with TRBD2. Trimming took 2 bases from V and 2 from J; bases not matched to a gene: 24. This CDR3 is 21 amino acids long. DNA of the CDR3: TGTGCCAGCAGTTTAATCTACCTAGTGGGGCTAGCGGAAGGACGAACCTACGAGCAGTACTTC. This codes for CASSLIYLVGLAEGRTYEQYF.

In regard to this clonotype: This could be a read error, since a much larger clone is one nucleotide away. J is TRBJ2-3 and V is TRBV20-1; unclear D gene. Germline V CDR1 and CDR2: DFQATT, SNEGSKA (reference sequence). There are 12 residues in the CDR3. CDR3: CSSRPNTDTQYF. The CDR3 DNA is TGCAGTTCTAGACCAAACACAGATACGCAGTATTTT.

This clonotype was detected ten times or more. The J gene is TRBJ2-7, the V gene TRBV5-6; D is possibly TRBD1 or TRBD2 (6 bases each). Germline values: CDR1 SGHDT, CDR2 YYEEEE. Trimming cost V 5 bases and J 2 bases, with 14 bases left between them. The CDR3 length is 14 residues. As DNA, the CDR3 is TGTGCCAGCAGAGGAGGGACACATCCCTACGAGCAGTACTTC. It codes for CASRGGTHPYEQYF. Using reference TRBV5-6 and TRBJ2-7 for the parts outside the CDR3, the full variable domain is DAGVTQSPTHLIKTRGQQVTLRCSPKSGHDTVSWYQQALGQGPQFIFQYYEEEERQRGNFPDRFSGHQFPNYSSELNVNALLLGDSALYLCASRGGTHPYEQYFGPGTRLTVT.

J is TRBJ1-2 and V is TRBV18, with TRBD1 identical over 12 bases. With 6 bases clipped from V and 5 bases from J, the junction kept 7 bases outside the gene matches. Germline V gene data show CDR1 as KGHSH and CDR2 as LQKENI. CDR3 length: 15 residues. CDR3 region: CASSPGQGAYYGYTF. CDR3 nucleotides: TGTGCCAGCTCGCCGGGACAGGGGGCTTATTATGGCTACACCTTC.

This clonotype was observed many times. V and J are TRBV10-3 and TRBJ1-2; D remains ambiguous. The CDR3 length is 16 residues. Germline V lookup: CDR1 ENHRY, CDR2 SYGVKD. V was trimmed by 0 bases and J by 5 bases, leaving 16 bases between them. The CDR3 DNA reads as TGTGCCATCAGTGAGTCCGCCGGTACGGGTCGTTATGGCTACACCTTC. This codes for CAISESAGTGRYGYTF.

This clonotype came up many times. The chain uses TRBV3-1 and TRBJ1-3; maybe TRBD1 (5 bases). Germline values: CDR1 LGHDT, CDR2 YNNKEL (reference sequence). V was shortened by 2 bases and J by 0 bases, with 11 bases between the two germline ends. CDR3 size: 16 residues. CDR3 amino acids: CASSQSAGSSGNTIYF. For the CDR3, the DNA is TGTGCCAGCAGCCAAAGTGCAGGGAGCTCTGGAAACACCATATATTTT.

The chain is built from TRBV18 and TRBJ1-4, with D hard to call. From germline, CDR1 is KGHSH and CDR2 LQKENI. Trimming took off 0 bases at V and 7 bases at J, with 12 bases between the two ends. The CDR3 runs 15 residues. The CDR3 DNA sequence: TGTGCCAGCTCACCACCTGGCCTGTCGCGTGAAAAACTGTTTTTT. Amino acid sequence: CASSPPGLSREKLFF.

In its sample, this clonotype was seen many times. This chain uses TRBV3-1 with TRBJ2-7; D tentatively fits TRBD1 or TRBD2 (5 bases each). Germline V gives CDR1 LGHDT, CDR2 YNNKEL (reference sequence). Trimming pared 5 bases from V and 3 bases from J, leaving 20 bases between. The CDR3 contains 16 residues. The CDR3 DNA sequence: TGTGCCAGCAGCGGGGCCGGGGCAGGCTTTTTCTACGAGCAGTACTTC. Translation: CASSGAGAGFFYEQYF.

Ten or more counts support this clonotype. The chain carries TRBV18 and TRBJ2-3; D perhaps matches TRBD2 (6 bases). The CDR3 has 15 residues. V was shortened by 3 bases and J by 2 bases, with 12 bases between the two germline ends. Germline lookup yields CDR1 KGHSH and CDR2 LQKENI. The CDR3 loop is CASSPTSGDTDTQYF. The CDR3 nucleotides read TGTGCCAGCTCACCGACTTCGGGGGACACAGATACGCAGTATTTT.

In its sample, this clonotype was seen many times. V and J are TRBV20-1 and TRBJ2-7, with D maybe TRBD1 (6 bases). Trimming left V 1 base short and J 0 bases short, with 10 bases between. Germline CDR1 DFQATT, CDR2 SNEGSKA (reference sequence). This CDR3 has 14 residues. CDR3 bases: TGCAGTGCTAGAGGGACAGAGAGCTCCTACGAGCAGTACTTC. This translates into CSARGTESSYEQYF.

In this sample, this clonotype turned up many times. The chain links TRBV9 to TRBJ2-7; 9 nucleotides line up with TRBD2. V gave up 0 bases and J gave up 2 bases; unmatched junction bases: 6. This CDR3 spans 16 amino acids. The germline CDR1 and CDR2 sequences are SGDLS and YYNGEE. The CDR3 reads CASSVGWASGTYEQYF. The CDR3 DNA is TGTGCCAGCAGCGTAGGTTGGGCTAGCGGGACCTACGAGCAGTACTTC.

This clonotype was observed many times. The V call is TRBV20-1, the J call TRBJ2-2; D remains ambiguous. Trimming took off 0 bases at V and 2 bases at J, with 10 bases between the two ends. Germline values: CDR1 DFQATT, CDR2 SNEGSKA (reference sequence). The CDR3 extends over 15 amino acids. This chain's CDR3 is CSARERNLNTGELFF. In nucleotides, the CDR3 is TGCAGTGCTAGAGAGCGAAATCTCAACACCGGGGAGCTGTTTTTT.

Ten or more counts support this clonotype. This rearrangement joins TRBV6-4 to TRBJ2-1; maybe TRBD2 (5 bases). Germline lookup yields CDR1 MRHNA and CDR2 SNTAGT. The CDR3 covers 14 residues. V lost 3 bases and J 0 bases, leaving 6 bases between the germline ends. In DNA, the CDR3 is TGTGCCAGCAGTGAGGGGAGCTCCTACAATGAGCAGTTCTTC. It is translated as CASSEGSSYNEQFF.

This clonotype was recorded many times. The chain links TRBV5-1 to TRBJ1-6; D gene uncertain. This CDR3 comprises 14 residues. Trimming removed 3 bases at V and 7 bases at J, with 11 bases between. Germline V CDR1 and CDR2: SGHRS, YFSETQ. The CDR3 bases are TGCGCCAGCAGCTCACCGGGCCCAAATTCACCCCTCCACTTT. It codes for CASSSPGPNSPLHF.

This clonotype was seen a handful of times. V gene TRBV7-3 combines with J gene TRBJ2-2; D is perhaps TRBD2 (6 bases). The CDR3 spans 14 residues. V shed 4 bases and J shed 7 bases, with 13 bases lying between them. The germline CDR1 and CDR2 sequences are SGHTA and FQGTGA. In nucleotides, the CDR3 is TGTGCCAGCAGCTCGGGACTTTTTAGCGGGGAGCTGTTTTTT. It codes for CASSSGLFSGELFF.

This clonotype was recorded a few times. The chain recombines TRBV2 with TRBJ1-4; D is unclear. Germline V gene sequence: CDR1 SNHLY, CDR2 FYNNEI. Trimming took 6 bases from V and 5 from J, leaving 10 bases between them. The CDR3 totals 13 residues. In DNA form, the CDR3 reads TGTGCCAGCAGCCGAGACGGGAATGAAAAACTGTTTTTT. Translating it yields CASSRDGNEKLFF. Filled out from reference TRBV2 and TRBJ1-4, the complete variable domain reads EPEVTQTPSHQVTQMGQEVILRCVPISNHLYFYWYRQILGQKVEFLVSFYNNEISEKSEIFDDQFSVERPDGSNFTLKIRSTKLEDSAMYFCASSRDGNEKLFFGSGTQLSVL.

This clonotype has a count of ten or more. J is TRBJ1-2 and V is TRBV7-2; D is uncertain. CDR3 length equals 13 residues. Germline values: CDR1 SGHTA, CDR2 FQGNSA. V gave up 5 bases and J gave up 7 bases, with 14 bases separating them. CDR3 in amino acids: CASSPRREGGYTF. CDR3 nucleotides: TGTGCCAGCAGCCCCAGGAGGGAGGGTGGCTACACCTTC.

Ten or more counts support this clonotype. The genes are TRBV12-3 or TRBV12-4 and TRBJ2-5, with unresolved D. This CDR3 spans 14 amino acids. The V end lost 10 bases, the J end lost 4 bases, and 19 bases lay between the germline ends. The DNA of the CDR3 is TGTGCCACCTCGCCACAGTCAGGCGGAGAGACCCAGTACTTC. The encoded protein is CATSPQSGGETQYF.

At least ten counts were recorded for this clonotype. The CDR3 is CASSPSGNRYEQYF. The CDR3 coding sequence is TGTGCCAGCAGCCCATCGGGAAACCGCTACGAGCAGTACTTC. The chain is built from TRBV5-6 and TRBJ2-7; TRBD2 is a possible D gene (5 bases). The CDR3 is made up of 14 amino acids. Germline V gives CDR1 SGHDT, CDR2 YYEEEE. Trimming shortened V by 4 bases and J by 3 bases, and 14 bases separated the two germline ends.